Following are 20 T cell receptor beta chains from one sample sequenced in a study of CD8 T cells in ankylosing spondylitis. Findings and limits, study-wide: A TCR beta motif of several highly homologous variants appeared characteristic of ankylosing spondylitis blood.

These TCRs' antigens remain unknown. From the 5' RACE reads, TCRdb called clonotypes with MiXCR, one entry per CDR3 protein. The sample consists of around 540,000 distinct CDR3 sequences, roughly 13% of them appearing once. The sequenced sample consisted of blood, either unsorted or a sorted T cell fraction (not recorded which). These receptors came from a male donor with ankylosing spondylitis.

The chain joins TRBV20-1 to TRBJ2-7; D is perhaps TRBD2 (5 bases). CDR3 size: 14 residues. V lost 3 bases, J lost 3 bases, and 15 bases lay in between. Germline CDR1 and CDR2: DFQATT and SNEGSKA (reference sequence). The CDR3 nucleotides are TGCAGTGCTAGGCCACTCGGACTGTACTACGAGCAGTACTTC. Protein: CSARPLGLYYEQYF.

This clonotype was seen more than once but under ten times. In DNA form, the CDR3 reads TGCAGCGTTCCGTCGATGGCTAGCGACTACAATGAGCAGTTCTTC. Translated: CSVPSMASDYNEQFF. The chain carries TRBV29-1 and TRBJ2-1; a possible D gene is TRBD2 (6 bases). The CDR3 totals 15 residues. Germline assignment: CDR1 SQVTM and CDR2 ANQGSEA. V was pared by 5 bases and J by 3 bases, with 17 bases between.

The chain has TRBV5-6 and TRBJ2-7; 8 bases are a match to TRBD2. The CDR3 contains 13 residues. V shed 5 bases, J shed 4 bases, and the junction held 5 bases outside the gene matches. The germline CDR1 and CDR2 sequences are SGHDT and YYEEEE. CDR3 region: CASRSGLEYEQYF. CDR3 coding DNA: TGTGCCAGCAGGTCGGGACTAGAGTACGAGCAGTACTTC.

V is TRBV5-1 and J is TRBJ2-1; D may be TRBD1 (6 bases). The CDR3 sequence is 13 residues long. Germline CDR1 and CDR2: SGHRS and YFSETQ. Trimming left V 4 bases short and J 11 bases short, with 16 bases between. The DNA for the CDR3 is TGCGCCAGCAGCCCAGCACAGGGTGCGAAGCAGTTCTTC. It translates to CASSPAQGAKQFF.

A few counts support this clonotype. The J gene is TRBJ2-3, the V gene TRBV20-1, with a weak D call TRBD2 (5 bases). Germline-derived CDR1 and CDR2 are DFQATT and SNEGSKA (reference sequence). V shed 3 bases and J shed 3 bases, with 10 bases lying between them. This CDR3 spans 13 amino acids. The CDR3 nucleotides are TGCAGTGCTAGTCTGCGGGTAACAGATACGCAGTATTTT. Protein sequence: CSASLRVTDTQYF.

This clonotype was recorded a few times. The chain is built from TRBV28 and TRBJ2-7; 9 bases agree with TRBD2. The CDR3 runs to 16 residues. CDR1 MDHEN and CDR2 SYDVKM come from the germline V gene. With V trimmed by 5 bases and J by 2 bases, 10 bases remained unmatched. The CDR3 loop reads CASSPLGLAGTYEQYV. The CDR3 nucleotides read TGTGCCAGCAGTCCGCTGGGGCTAGCGGGGACCTACGAGCAGTACGTC.

V gene TRBV5-1 combines with J gene TRBJ2-2, with 8 positions matching TRBD1. Germline assignment: CDR1 SGHRS and CDR2 YFSETQ. The length of the CDR3 is 16 residues. Trimming at V came to 3 bases and at J to 3 bases, leaving 7 bases not matched to a gene. The CDR3: CASSSIDRGDTGELFF. The DNA for the CDR3 is TGCGCCAGCAGCTCCATTGACAGGGGAGACACCGGGGAGCTGTTTTTT.

This clonotype was detected a few times. This chain uses TRBV7-9 with TRBJ2-1; 7 nucleotides match TRBD1. From germline, CDR1 is SEHNR and CDR2 FQNEAQ (reference sequence). The CDR3 loop spans 15 amino acids. V lost 4 bases to trimming and J lost 5 bases; unmatched junction nucleotides: 8. CDR3 protein: CASSSPDRAHNEQFF. The CDR3 bases are TGTGCCAGCAGCTCACCTGACAGGGCCCACAATGAGCAGTTCTTC. The entire variable domain, with the rest obtained from reference TRBV7-9 and TRBJ2-1, is as follows: DTGVSQNPRHKITKRGQNVTFRCDPISEHNRLYWYRQTLGQGPEFLTYFQNEAQLEKSRLLSDRFSAERPKGSFSTLEIQRTEQGDSAMYLCASSSPDRAHNEQFFGPGTRLTVL.

This clonotype was detected a few times. J is TRBJ2-1 and V is TRBV27, with D possibly matching TRBD2 (6 bases). From germline, CDR1 is MNHEY and CDR2 SMNVEV (reference sequence). CDR3 length equals 13 residues. Trimming stripped 3 bases from V and 8 bases from J, with 11 bases between. The DNA for the CDR3 is TGTGCCAGCAGTTTCGGGGGTCTCGATGAGCAGTTCTTC. The encoded protein is CASSFGGLDEQFF.

The chain has TRBV15 and TRBJ2-1, with D perhaps matching TRBD2 (6 bases). The CDR3 covers 15 residues. V lost 4 bases, J lost 5 bases, and 15 bases lay in between. Germline CDR1 reads LNHNV; CDR2 reads YYDKDF (reference sequence). CDR3 residues: CATSTRLERNNEQFF. The CDR3 coding sequence is TGTGCCACCAGCACGCGACTAGAGCGCAACAATGAGCAGTTCTTC.

The chain uses TRBV7-6 and TRBJ1-2; TRBD1 matches at 9 bases. CDR1 and CDR2 (germline): SGHVS, FNYEAQ. The CDR3 covers 16 residues. With V trimmed by 1 base and J by 5 bases, 8 bases remained unmatched. This CDR3 reads CASSLETGGARYGYTF. CDR3 nucleotide sequence: TGTGCCAGCAGCTTAGAAACAGGGGGCGCGCGGTATGGCTACACCTTC.

This clonotype was seen a handful of times. This chain joins TRBV4-2 and TRBJ2-1, with 12 nucleotides matching TRBD2. The CDR3 totals 16 residues. Germline V gene data show CDR1 as LGHNA and CDR2 as YNFKEQ. The V gene end was trimmed by 1 base and the J gene end by 10 bases; junction bases not matched to a gene: 8. The CDR3 loop reads CASSQGRLAGVWEQFF. In nucleotides, the CDR3 is TGTGCCAGCAGCCAAGGACGACTAGCGGGAGTTTGGGAGCAGTTCTTC.

The chain has TRBV20-1 and TRBJ2-3, with 12 bases aligning to TRBD2. After removal of 3 bases from V and 7 bases from J, the junction contained 5 bases not matched to a gene. Germline V lookup: CDR1 DFQATT, CDR2 SNEGSKA (reference sequence). This CDR3 has 14 amino acids. The CDR3 region has the DNA TGCAGTGCTAGCTCTAGCGGGAGGGGCTATACGCAGTATTTT. This translates into CSASSSGRGYTQYF.

V is TRBV3-1 and J is TRBJ1-1; TRBD1 aligns across 7 bases. Trimming took 4 bases from V and 2 from J; bases not matched to a gene: 13. The germline CDR1 and CDR2 sequences are LGHDT and YNNKEL (reference sequence). The CDR3 is 17 amino acids. CDR3 protein: CASSLGQAQVGNTEAFF. The CDR3 coding sequence is TGTGCCAGCAGCCTAGGACAGGCCCAGGTTGGAAACACTGAAGCTTTCTTT.

Only a few counts were recorded for this clonotype. The rearrangement links TRBV2 to TRBJ1-5; unclear D gene. The CDR3 covers 15 residues. V shed 6 bases and J shed 1 base, with 13 bases lying between them. Germline CDR1 and CDR2: SNHLY and FYNNEI. CDR3 bases: TGTGCCAGCAGGTGGGTCGGCGGCAGCAATCAGCCCCAGCATTTT. Translating it yields CASRWVGGSNQPQHF.

This clonotype was picked up a small number of times. The V gene is TRBV5-1, the J gene TRBJ2-1; D may be TRBD1 or TRBD2 (7 bases each). Germline assignment: CDR1 SGHRS and CDR2 YFSETQ. The CDR3 has 16 residues. The V end lost 1 base, the J end lost 2 bases, and 13 bases lay between the germline ends. The CDR3 DNA follows: TGCGCCAGCAGCTTGTTCCAGGGGGGGGCCTACAATGAGCAGTTCTTC. It specifies CASSLFQGGAYNEQFF.

The rearrangement links TRBV30 to TRBJ1-2; D not certain. CDR3 size: 15 residues. Trimming pared 2 bases from V and 5 bases from J, leaving 18 bases between. The germline gives CDR1 GTSNPN, CDR2 SVGIG (reference sequence). CDR3 nucleotides: TGTGCCTGGAGTCCTTCTATCACTATGTTGTATGGCTACACCTTC. This gives the protein CAWSPSITMLYGYTF.

This clonotype was seen more than once but under ten times. V gene TRBV18 combines with J gene TRBJ2-3; no clear D. The CDR3 loop spans 14 amino acids. Germline-derived CDR1 and CDR2 are KGHSH and LQKENI. The V and J ends lost 2 bases and 2 bases respectively, with 8 bases between them. The CDR3 loop is CASSPYRATDTQYF. The CDR3, as DNA: TGTGCCAGCTCACCATATAGGGCCACAGATACGCAGTATTTT.

This clonotype was seen a handful of times. This chain links TRBV2 with TRBJ2-2; maybe TRBD2 (5 bases). V was shortened by 5 bases and J by 2 bases, with 15 bases between the two germline ends. There are 16 residues in the CDR3. Germline CDR1 reads SNHLY; CDR2 reads FYNNEI. The CDR3 region has the DNA TGTGCCAGCAGTCATAGAGCGGCACTAAACACCGGGGAGCTGTTTTTT. Translation gives CASSHRAALNTGELFF.

The rearrangement uses TRBV2 and TRBJ2-1; 8 bases align to TRBD1. This CDR3 comprises 15 residues. The V and J ends lost 5 bases and 3 bases, in that order; junction bases with no gene match: 6. Per the germline V gene, CDR1 is SNHLY and CDR2 is FYNNEI. CDR3 coding DNA: TGTGCCAGCAGTTTCGGACAGGGCCTCTACAATGAGCAGTTCTTC. Translation: CASSFGQGLYNEQFF. Full variable domain (outside the CDR3, taken from reference TRBV2 and TRBJ2-1): EPEVTQTPSHQVTQMGQEVILRCVPISNHLYFYWYRQILGQKVEFLVSFYNNEISEKSEIFDDQFSVERPDGSNFTLKIRSTKLEDSAMYFCASSFGQGLYNEQFFGPGTRLTVL.